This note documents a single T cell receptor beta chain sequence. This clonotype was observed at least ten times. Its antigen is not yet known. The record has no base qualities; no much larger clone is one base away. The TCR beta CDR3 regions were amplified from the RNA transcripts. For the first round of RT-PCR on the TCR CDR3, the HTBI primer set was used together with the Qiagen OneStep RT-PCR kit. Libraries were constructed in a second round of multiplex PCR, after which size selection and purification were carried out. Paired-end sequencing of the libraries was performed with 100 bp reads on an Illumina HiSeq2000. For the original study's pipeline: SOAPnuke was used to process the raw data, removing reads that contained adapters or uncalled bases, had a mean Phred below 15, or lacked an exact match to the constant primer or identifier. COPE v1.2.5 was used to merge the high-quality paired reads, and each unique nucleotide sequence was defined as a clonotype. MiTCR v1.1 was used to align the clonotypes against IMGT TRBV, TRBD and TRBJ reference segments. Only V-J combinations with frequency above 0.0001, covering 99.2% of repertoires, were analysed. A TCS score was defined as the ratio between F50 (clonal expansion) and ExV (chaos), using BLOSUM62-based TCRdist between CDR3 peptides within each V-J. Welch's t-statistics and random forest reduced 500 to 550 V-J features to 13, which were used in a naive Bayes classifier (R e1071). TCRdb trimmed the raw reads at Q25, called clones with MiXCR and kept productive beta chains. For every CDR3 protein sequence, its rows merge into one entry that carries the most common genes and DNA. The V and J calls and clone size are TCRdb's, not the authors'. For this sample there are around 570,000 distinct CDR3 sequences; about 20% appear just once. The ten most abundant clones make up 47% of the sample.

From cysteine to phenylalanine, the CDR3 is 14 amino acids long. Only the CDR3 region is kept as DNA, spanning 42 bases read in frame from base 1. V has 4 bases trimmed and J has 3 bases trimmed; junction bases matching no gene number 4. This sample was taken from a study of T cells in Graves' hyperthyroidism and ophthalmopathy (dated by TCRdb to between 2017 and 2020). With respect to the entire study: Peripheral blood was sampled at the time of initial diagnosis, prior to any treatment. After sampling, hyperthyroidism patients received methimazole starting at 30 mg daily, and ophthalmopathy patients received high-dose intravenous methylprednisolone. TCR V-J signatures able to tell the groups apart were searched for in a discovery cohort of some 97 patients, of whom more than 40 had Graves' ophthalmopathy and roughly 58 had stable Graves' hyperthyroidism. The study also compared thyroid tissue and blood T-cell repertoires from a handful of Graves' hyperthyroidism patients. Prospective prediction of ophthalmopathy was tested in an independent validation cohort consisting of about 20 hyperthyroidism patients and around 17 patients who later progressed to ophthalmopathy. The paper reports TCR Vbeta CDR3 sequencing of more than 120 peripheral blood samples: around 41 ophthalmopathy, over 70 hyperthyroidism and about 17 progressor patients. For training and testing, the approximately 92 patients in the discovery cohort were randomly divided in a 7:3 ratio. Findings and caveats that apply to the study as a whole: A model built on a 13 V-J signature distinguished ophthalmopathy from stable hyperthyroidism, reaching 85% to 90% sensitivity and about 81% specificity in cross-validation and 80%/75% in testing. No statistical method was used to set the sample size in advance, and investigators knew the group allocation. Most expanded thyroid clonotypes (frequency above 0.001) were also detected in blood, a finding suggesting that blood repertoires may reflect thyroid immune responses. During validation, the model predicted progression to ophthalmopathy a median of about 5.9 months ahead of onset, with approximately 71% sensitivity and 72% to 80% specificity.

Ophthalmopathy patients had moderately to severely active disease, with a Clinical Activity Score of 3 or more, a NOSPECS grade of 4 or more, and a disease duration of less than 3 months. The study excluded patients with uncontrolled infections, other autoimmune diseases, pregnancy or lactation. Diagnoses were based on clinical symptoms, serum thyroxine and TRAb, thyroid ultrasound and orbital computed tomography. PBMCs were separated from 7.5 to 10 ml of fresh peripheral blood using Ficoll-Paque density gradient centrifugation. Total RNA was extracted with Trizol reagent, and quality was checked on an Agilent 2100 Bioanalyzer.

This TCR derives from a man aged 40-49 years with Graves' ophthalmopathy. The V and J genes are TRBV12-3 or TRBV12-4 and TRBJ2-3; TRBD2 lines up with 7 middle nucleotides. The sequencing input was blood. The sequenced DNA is TGTGCCAGCAGTTGGGGGGGTAGAACAGATACGCAGTATTTT. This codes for CASSWGGRTDTQYF.